Below, 22 T cell receptor beta chains from the same sample are listed, as sequenced in a study of early T cells in non-severe SARS-CoV-2 infection. TCRdb redid the calling of the 5' RACE reads with MiXCR, one entry per CDR3 protein. The sample shows over 95,000 distinct CDR3 sequences, roughly 15% of them seen only once. Source material: whole blood. Every receptor here comes from an adult who was a healthcare worker with PCR-confirmed SARS-CoV-2 infection or an uninfected control (not recorded which).

A few counts support this clonotype. The chain has TRBV2 and TRBJ2-5; D is perhaps TRBD1 (6 bases). Germline V CDR1 and CDR2: SNHLY, FYNNEI. The CDR3 spans 13 residues. Trimming shortened V by 6 bases and J by 2 bases, and 10 bases separated the two germline ends. CDR3 in amino acids: CASRTGRQETQYF. DNA for the CDR3: TGTGCCAGCAGGACAGGCCGTCAAGAGACCCAGTACTTC.

The sample holds many counts of this clonotype. The chain carries TRBV30 and TRBJ2-7; D might be TRBD1 or TRBD2, each matching 5 bases. The V gene lost 3 bases and the J gene lost 3 bases, with 12 bases spanning the gap. The CDR3 has 13 residues. Germline V gene lookup returns CDR1 GTSNPN and CDR2 SVGIG (reference sequence). Here the CDR3 DNA reads TGTGCCTGGAGCAGGGACGAGGACTACGAGCAGTACTTC. Protein: CAWSRDEDYEQYF.

This clonotype has just a few counts. The chain employs TRBV21-1 and TRBJ2-5. TRBV21-1 is noted as a pseudogene. The CDR3 has 10 residues. The CDR3 region has the DNA TGTGCCAGCAGTGTCGAGACCCAGTACTTC. Its protein is CASSVETQYF.

This clonotype has just a few counts. V and J are TRBV3-2 and TRBJ2-5; TRBD1, the table's D call, was not compared with the DNA. TRBV3-2 is a known pseudogene. The CDR3 contains 13 residues. CDR3 sequence (DNA): TGTGCCAGCAGCCCGAGGGGGACGGAGACCCAGTACTTC. Residues: CASSPRGTETQYF.

The J gene is TRBJ2-5, the V gene TRBV7-6; D is uncertain. The CDR3 is made up of 12 amino acids. Germline assignment: CDR1 SGHVS and CDR2 FNYEAQ. Trimming took off 0 bases at V and 5 bases at J, with 4 bases between the two ends. CDR3 in amino acids: CASSLASETQYF. DNA for the CDR3: TGTGCCAGCAGCTTAGCATCGGAGACCCAGTACTTC.

This chain links TRBV19 with TRBJ2-3, with 10 bases that match TRBD2. The J segment lost 4 bases and the V segment lost 5 bases, leaving 9 bases of the junction unmatched. The V gene's germline CDR1 is LNHDA and CDR2 SQIVND (reference sequence). The CDR3 loop spans 16 amino acids. CDR3 DNA: TGTGCCAGTAGTCTGGGGACTAGCGCTAGGCCAGATACGCAGTATTTT. As protein: CASSLGTSARPDTQYF.

The table lists this clonotype with many counts. The chain combines TRBV7-2 with TRBJ2-7, with 7 bases aligning to TRBD1. CDR1 is SGHTA, CDR2 FQGNSA, per germline. V shed 3 bases and J 0 bases; nucleotides not matched to a gene: 5. The CDR3 is made up of 15 amino acids. The CDR3: CASSFRDRSSYEQYF. The DNA for the CDR3 is TGTGCCAGCAGCTTCCGGGACAGATCCTCCTACGAGCAGTACTTC.

The chain employs TRBV29-1 and TRBJ2-3; D may be TRBD2 (6 bases). The CDR3 has 14 amino acids. Per the germline V gene, CDR1 is SQVTM and CDR2 is ANQGSEA. The V gene lost 6 bases and the J gene lost 0 bases, with 13 bases spanning the gap. The CDR3 coding sequence is TGCAGCGTACCGTTAGCGGAAAGCACAGATACGCAGTATTTT. Its protein is CSVPLAESTDTQYF.

Only one count was recorded for this clonotype. The genes are TRBV9 and TRBJ2-7, with D possibly being TRBD1 (5 bases). CDR1 and CDR2 (germline): SGDLS, YYNGEE. The CDR3 consists of 13 residues. The ends were cut back, 1 base at V and 3 bases at J, with 8 bases in the middle. CDR3 protein: CASSVRQGYEQYF. CDR3 nucleotide sequence: TGTGCCAGCAGCGTAAGGCAGGGCTACGAGCAGTACTTC.

This clonotype has just a few counts. J is TRBJ2-2 and V is TRBV6-2 or TRBV6-3; D unclear. The CDR3 runs to 13 residues. Germline V gene data show CDR1 as MNHEY and CDR2 as SVGEGT. V was clipped by 10 bases and J by 3 bases, with 12 bases between them. The CDR3 region is CAIRGGHTGELFF. CDR3 nucleotides: TGTGCCATTCGCGGCGGACACACCGGGGAGCTGTTTTTT.

The CDR3 region is CASSPDMVAAYQETQYF. The CDR3 DNA sequence: TGTGCCAGCAGCCCCGACATGGTAGCGGCCTACCAAGAGACCCAGTACTTC. The V gene is TRBV7-9, the J gene TRBJ2-5, with a tentative D call TRBD2 (6 bases). The CDR3 spans 17 residues. In germline, CDR1 is SEHNR, CDR2 FQNEAQ (reference sequence). The V end was cut by 5 bases, the J end by 0 bases, with 19 bases between.

Points on this clonotype: A read error may be the cause here, since a much bigger clone is one base away. V usage is TRBV18 and J usage is TRBJ2-1; 11 positions agree with TRBD2. This CDR3 contains 16 residues. Germline V gene lookup returns CDR1 KGHSH and CDR2 LQKENI. CDR3 amino acids: CVSSPGLAGPYNEQFF. The CDR3 DNA is TGTGTCAGCTCACCCGGACTAGCGGGCCCCTACAATGAGCAGTTCTTC.

The chain joins TRBV28 to TRBJ2-5; 8 bases map to TRBD1. Germline loops: CDR1 MDHEN, CDR2 SYDVKM. CDR3 length: 13 amino acids. V was clipped by 8 bases and J by 4 bases; unmatched bases: 6. CDR3 in amino acids: CASGDRGGETQYF. CDR3 DNA: TGTGCCAGCGGTGACAGGGGAGGAGAGACCCAGTACTTC.

This clonotype was counted a few times. The rearrangement joins TRBV3-1 to TRBJ2-5; 7 bases are a match to TRBD1. Germline V gene sequence: CDR1 LGHDT, CDR2 YNNKEL (reference sequence). This CDR3 has 12 residues. With V trimmed by 11 bases and J by 5 bases, 8 bases remained unmatched. The DNA for the CDR3 is TGTGCCTCGGGGACAGCCAGGGAGACCCAGTACTTC. It yields the protein CASGTARETQYF.

This chain links TRBV24-1 with TRBJ1-2; the D gene is possibly TRBD1 (5 bases). The CDR3 spans 13 residues. The V end was cut by 6 bases, the J end by 2 bases, with 9 bases between. CDR1 is KGHDR, CDR2 SFDVKD, per germline. Written as DNA, the CDR3 is TGTGCCACCAGTCCAGGGAAGAACTATGGCTACACCTTC. It translates to CATSPGKNYGYTF.

In its sample, this clonotype was seen many times. This rearrangement joins TRBV28 to TRBJ1-1; TRBD1 aligns across 8 bases. V lost 4 bases, J lost 1 base, and 5 bases stayed unmatched. CDR1 is MDHEN, CDR2 SYDVKM, per germline. This CDR3 has 15 amino acids. CDR3 bases: TGTGCCAGCAGTTATAGGGGGACAGGGAACACTGAAGCTTTCTTT. This encodes CASSYRGTGNTEAFF. Using reference TRBV28 and TRBJ1-1 for the parts outside the CDR3, the full variable domain is DVKVTQSSRYLVKRTGEKVFLECVQDMDHENMFWYRQDPGLGLRLIYFSYDVKMKEKGDIPEGYSVSREKKERFSLILESASTNQTSMYLCASSYRGTGNTEAFFGQGTRLTVV.

The V gene is TRBV7-8, the J gene TRBJ2-7; D ambiguous. Trimming removed 5 bases at V and 0 bases at J, with 14 bases between. CDR3 length: 15 residues. Germline CDR1 is SGHVS and CDR2 is FQNEAQ. CDR3 loop: CASSPTFAVSYEQYF. CDR3 in DNA: TGTGCCAGCAGCCCTACATTTGCAGTCTCCTACGAGCAGTACTTC. The complete variable domain, with remaining parts taken from reference TRBV7-8 and TRBJ2-7, reads GAGVSQSPRYKVAKRGQDVALRCDPISGHVSLFWYQQALGQGPEFLTYFQNEAQLDKSGLPSDRFFAERPEGSVSTLKIQRTQQEDSAVYLCASSPTFAVSYEQYFGPGTRLTVT.

This clonotype appeared many times. The chain has TRBV12-3 or TRBV12-4 and TRBJ1-5; D is unresolved. V lost 5 bases and J 1 base, leaving 9 bases between the germline ends. This CDR3 spans 14 amino acids. CDR3 region: CASSRRESNQPQHF. DNA for the CDR3: TGTGCCAGCAGTCGCCGGGAGAGCAATCAGCCCCAGCATTTT.

The sample holds a few counts of this clonotype. The rearrangement joins TRBV30 to TRBJ2-7; 7 bases fit TRBD1. The germline gives CDR1 GTSNPN, CDR2 SVGIG (reference sequence). The CDR3 has 16 amino acids. V lost 3 bases to trimming and J lost 0 bases; unmatched junction nucleotides: 11. CDR3 DNA: TGTGCCTGGAGCAAACTCGGGACAGCCCTCTCCTACGAGCAGTACTTC. Its protein product is CAWSKLGTALSYEQYF.

The V gene is TRBV25-1, the J gene TRBJ2-3, with 10 bases identical to TRBD1. CDR1 is MGHDK and CDR2 is SYGVNS in the germline V gene. Unmatched junction bases numbered 8, after V lost 3 bases and J lost 5 bases. This CDR3 region has 16 residues. The CDR3: CASSEDRGIKGDTQYF. The CDR3 nucleotides read TGTGCCAGCAGTGAGGACAGGGGGATTAAGGGAGATACGCAGTATTTT.

In its sample, this clonotype was seen a few times. V gene TRBV4-2 combines with J gene TRBJ2-3; D gene unclear. Germline V gives CDR1 LGHNA, CDR2 YNFKEQ. V was cut by 2 bases and J by 2 bases, with 2 bases left in between. CDR3 size: 12 residues. The CDR3 bases are TGTGCCAGCAGCCAAAACACAGATACGCAGTATTTT. Protein product: CASSQNTDTQYF.

The sample holds a few counts of this clonotype. The V gene is TRBV20-1, the J gene TRBJ1-4, with D possibly TRBD1 on 5 matching bases. The germline V gene encodes CDR1 DFQATT and CDR2 SNEGSKA (reference sequence). V shed 0 bases and J shed 8 bases, with 16 bases lying between them. CDR3 length: 15 residues. The CDR3 sequence: CSAREVSGTEEKLFF. CDR3 bases: TGCAGTGCTAGAGAGGTATCAGGGACGGAGGAAAAACTGTTTTTT.